This T cell receptor beta chain was obtained from a study of cytotoxic CD8 clonotypes in ibrutinib-treated CLL. The study, taken as a whole, reports: Exceeding age-matched healthy donors, baseline clonality also tracked the counts of circulating CD8+ T cells.

For this clone: Its matching antigen is unknown.

Trimming removed 0 bases from V and 6 bases from J; junction bases left unmatched: 1. The CDR3 runs to 14 residues. Looked up from germline, CDR1 is LNHDA and CDR2 is SQIVND (reference sequence). TCRdb's table, derived via immunoSEQ multiplex PCR, lists solely in-frame clones and lacks some. The data show about 200,000 clones, 72% seen once. The chain links TRBV19 to TRBJ2-3; 9 bases line up with TRBD1. The source was PBMCs, collected after 24 months of ibrutinib treatment. The source is a human donor with chronic lymphocytic leukemia. In DNA, the CDR3 is TGTGCCAGTAGTATAGAGGGGACAGGGGATACGCAGTATTTT. Its translation: CASSIEGTGDTQYF.